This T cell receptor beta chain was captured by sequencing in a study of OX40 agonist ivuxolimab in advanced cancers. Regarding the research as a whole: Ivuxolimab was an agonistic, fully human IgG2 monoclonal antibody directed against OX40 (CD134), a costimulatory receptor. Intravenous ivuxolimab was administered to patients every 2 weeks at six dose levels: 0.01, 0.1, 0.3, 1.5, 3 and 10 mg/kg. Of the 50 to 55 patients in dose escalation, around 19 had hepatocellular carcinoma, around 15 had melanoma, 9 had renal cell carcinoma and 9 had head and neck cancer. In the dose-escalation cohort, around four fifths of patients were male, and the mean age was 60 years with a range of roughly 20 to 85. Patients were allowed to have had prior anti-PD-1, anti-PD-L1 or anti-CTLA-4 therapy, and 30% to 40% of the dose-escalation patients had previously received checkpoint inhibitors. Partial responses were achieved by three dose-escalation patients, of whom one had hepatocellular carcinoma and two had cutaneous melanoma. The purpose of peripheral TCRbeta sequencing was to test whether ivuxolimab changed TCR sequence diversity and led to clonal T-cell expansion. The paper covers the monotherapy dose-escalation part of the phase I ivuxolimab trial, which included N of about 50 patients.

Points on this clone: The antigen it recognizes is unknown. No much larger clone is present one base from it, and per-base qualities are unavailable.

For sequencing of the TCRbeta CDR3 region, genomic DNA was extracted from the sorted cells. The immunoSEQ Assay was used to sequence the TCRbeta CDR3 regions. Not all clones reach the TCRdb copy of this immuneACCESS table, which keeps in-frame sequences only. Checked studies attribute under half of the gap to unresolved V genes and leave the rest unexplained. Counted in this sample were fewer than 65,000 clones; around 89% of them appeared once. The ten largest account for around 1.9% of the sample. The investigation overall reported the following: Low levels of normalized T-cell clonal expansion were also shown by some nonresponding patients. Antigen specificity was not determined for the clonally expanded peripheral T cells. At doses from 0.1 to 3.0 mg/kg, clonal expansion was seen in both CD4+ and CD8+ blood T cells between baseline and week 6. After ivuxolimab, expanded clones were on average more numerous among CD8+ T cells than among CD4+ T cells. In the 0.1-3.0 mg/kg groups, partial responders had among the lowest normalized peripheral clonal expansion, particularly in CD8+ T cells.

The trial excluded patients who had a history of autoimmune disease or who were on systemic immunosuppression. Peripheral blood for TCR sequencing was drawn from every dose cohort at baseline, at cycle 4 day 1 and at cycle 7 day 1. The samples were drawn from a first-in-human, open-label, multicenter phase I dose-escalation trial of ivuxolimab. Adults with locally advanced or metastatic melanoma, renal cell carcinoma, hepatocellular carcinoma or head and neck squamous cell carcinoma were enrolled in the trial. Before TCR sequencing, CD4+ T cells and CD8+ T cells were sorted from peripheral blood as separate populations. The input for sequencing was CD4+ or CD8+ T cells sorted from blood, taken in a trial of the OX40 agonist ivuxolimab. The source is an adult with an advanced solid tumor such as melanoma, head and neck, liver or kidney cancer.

The bases are TGCGCCAGCAGCCACACTAGCGGGACGGGCACAGATACGCAGTATTTT. Translated, this is CASSHTSGTGTDTQYF. This chain joins TRBV4-3 to TRBJ2-3; TRBD2 matches 10 bases in the middle. CDR1 and CDR2, looked up from the germline V gene, are LGHNA and YSLEER. The CDR3 has 16 amino acids, counting the end cysteine and phenylalanine. CDR3 DNA is the only sequence kept; it has 48 bases, read in frame from the first base. At the junction V is shortened by 3 bases and J by 1 base; bases outside the gene matches: 4.